Presented here are 4 T cell receptor beta chains from one specimen sequenced in a study of T cell repertoires in aging, cancer and after chemotherapy. TCR beta rearrangements were amplified from peripheral blood genomic DNA. A mixed TRB-A/B primer pool amplified rearranged TRB by multiplex touch-down PCR. Using its own MiXCR run on the multiplex PCR reads, TCRdb lists one record per CDR3 protein. The sample consists of roughly 9,800 distinct CDR3 sequences, 40% of them appearing once. The sample consisted of blood. The receptors originated from a human donor in good health.

This clonotype was observed a few times. The chain joins TRBV6-1 to TRBJ1-2; D remains unclear. From germline, CDR1 is MNHNS and CDR2 SASEGT. The CDR3 covers 14 residues. V was pared by 2 bases and J by 8 bases, with 15 bases between. CDR3 sequence: CASSELWVVSGYTF. In nucleotides, the CDR3 is TGTGCCAGCAGTGAACTTTGGGTCGTTTCGGGCTACACCTTC.

By proportion, this clonotype is medium-sized. The V gene is TRBV6-4, the J gene TRBJ1-6; D remains ambiguous. The germline V and J ends were trimmed by 3 bases and 9 bases, with 15 bases remaining between them. The CDR3 sequence is 15 residues long. CDR1 is MRHNA and CDR2 is SNTAGT in the germline V gene. The CDR3 DNA sequence: TGTGCCAGCAGTGAGGAGATCGGGGAGGGTTCACCCCTCCACTTT. This codes for CASSEEIGEGSPLHF.

The V gene is TRBV7-9, the J gene TRBJ1-2, with 7 nucleotides matching TRBD1. There are 14 residues in the CDR3. Germline V gives CDR1 SEHNR, CDR2 FQNEAQ (reference sequence). The V segment lost 3 bases and the J segment 6 bases; nucleotides outside the gene matches: 7. CDR3 residues: CASSLGQRSDGYTF. CDR3 DNA sequence: TGTGCCAGCAGCTTGGGACAGAGGAGCGATGGCTACACCTTC.

The chain uses TRBV20-1 and TRBJ1-2; 7 bases match TRBD1. Trimming at V came to 1 base and at J to 7 bases, leaving 9 bases not matched to a gene. The CDR3 extends over 14 amino acids. The germline V gene has CDR1 DFQATT and CDR2 SNEGSKA (reference sequence). DNA for the CDR3: TGCAGTGCTAGAGTGGGACAGTCCTATGCTGGCTACACCTTC. The encoded protein is CSARVGQSYAGYTF.